Below are 5 T cell receptor beta chains sequenced from a single sample in a study of blood T cell repertoires in COVID-19. Generated by immunoSEQ multiplex PCR, the TCRdb table keeps only in-frame clones and is missing some. The table includes 200,000 to 250,000 clones, 82% detected once. The specimen sequenced was peripheral blood. Source of these receptors: a woman of 80 years or more with acute or convalescent COVID-19.

The chain recombines TRBV6-4 with TRBJ1-2; TRBD1 matches at 7 bases. The CDR3 spans 15 residues. Trimming removed 3 bases from V and 11 bases from J; junction bases left unmatched: 15. CDR1 MRHNA and CDR2 SNTAGT come from the germline V gene. The CDR3 nucleotides read TGTGCCAGCAGTGAAGGAACAGGGGCACCGGTAGGATACACCTTC. This encodes CASSEGTGAPVGYTF.

This chain connects TRBV19 to TRBJ1-4; D remains ambiguous. V lost 3 bases and J lost 4, with 12 bases in between. The germline CDR1 and CDR2 sequences are LNHDA and SQIVND (reference sequence). CDR3 length equals 15 residues. CDR3 sequence (DNA): TGTGCCAGTAGTATTTCAGTGATCATTAATGAAAAACTGTTTTTT. This encodes CASSISVIINEKLFF.

This clone was recorded at least ten times. J is TRBJ2-7 and V is TRBV4-1; D is possibly TRBD2 (6 bases). V was cut by 1 base and J by 0 bases, with 7 bases left in between. The V gene's germline CDR1 is MGHRA and CDR2 YSYEKL. The length of the CDR3 is 14 residues. CDR3 sequence reads: CASSQGSGSYEQYF. CDR3 bases: TGCGCCAGCAGCCAAGGTAGCGGCTCCTACGAGCAGTACTTC.

The V and J genes are TRBV12-3 or TRBV12-4 and TRBJ1-2; no definite D call. V was pared by 0 bases and J by 8 bases, with 10 bases between. CDR3 length: 13 residues. CDR3 region: CASSLAHTAGYTF. For the CDR3, the DNA is TGTGCCAGCAGTTTAGCTCATACAGCAGGCTACACCTTC.

The chain employs TRBV28 and TRBJ2-7, with 8 nucleotides matching TRBD1. The germline V gene encodes CDR1 MDHEN and CDR2 SYDVKM. The CDR3 extends over 16 amino acids. Losses at the gene ends were 3 bases for V and 5 bases for J; bases not matched to a gene: 12. The CDR3 spells CASSLGTGSMVDEQYF. CDR3 bases: TGTGCCAGCAGTTTGGGGACAGGAAGTATGGTCGACGAGCAGTACTTC. The variable domain in full, with the rest retrieved from reference TRBV28 and TRBJ2-7, is DVKVTQSSRYLVKRTGEKVFLECVQDMDHENMFWYRQDPGLGLRLIYFSYDVKMKEKGDIPEGYSVSREKKERFSLILESASTNQTSMYLCASSLGTGSMVDEQYFGPGTRLTVT.